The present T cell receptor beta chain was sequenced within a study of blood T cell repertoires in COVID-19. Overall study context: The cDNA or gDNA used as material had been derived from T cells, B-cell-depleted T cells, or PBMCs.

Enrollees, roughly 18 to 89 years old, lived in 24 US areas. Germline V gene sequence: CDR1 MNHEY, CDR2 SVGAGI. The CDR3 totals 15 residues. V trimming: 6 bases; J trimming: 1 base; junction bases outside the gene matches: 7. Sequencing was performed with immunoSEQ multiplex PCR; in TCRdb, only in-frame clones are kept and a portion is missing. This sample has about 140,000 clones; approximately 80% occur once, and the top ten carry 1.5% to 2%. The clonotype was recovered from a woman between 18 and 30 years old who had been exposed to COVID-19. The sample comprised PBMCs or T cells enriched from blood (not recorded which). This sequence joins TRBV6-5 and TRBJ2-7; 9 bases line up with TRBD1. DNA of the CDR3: TGTGCCAGCAGGGGACCGGGACAGGGTTCCTACGAGCAGTACTTC. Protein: CASRGPGQGSYEQYF.